The next 9 T cell receptor beta chains were all read from a single sample in a study of STAT5B mutations in CD4+ large granular lymphocyte leukemia. Using immunoSEQ multiplex PCR, the repertoire was profiled, and TCRdb retains in-frame clones only, with some absent. Of about 34,000 clones in the sample, about 76% were seen once. The sample taken for sequencing was CD4+ T cells from blood buffy coats. These receptors were obtained from a human donor in good health.

The rearrangement uses TRBV19 and TRBJ2-7; the D gene is possibly TRBD2 (5 bases). The CDR3 runs to 15 residues. V was cut by 8 bases and J by 0 bases, with 17 bases left in between. In germline, CDR1 is LNHDA, CDR2 SQIVND (reference sequence). CDR3 in amino acids: CASAPSREGSYEQYF. The CDR3 bases are TGTGCCAGTGCTCCTTCCCGAGAGGGCTCCTACGAGCAGTACTTC.

V usage is TRBV27 and J usage is TRBJ1-1; no clear D. V lost 6 bases to trimming and J lost 5 bases, with 16 bases between them. CDR1 is MNHEY and CDR2 is SMNVEV in the germline V gene (reference sequence). This CDR3 is built from 14 residues. This chain's CDR3 is CASSLGTLRTEAFF. The CDR3 coding sequence is TGTGCCAGCAGCCTCGGAACCTTACGGACTGAAGCTTTCTTT.

The chain couples TRBV18 to TRBJ2-5, with a tentative D call TRBD1 (5 bases). There are 14 residues in the CDR3. Germline CDR1 is KGHSH and CDR2 is LQKENI. Trimming removed 0 bases at V and 6 bases at J, with 11 bases between. CDR3 residues: CASSPPSGLKTQYF. The CDR3 region has the DNA TGTGCCAGCTCACCACCTTCAGGGTTGAAGACCCAGTACTTC. Variable domain in full (rest from reference TRBV18 and TRBJ2-5): NAGVMQNPRHLVRRRGQEARLRCSPMKGHSHVYWYRQLPEEGLKFMVYLQKENIIDESGMPKERFSAEFPKEGPSILRIQQVVRGDSAAYFCASSPPSGLKTQYFGPGTRLLVL.

The rearrangement uses TRBV2 and TRBJ1-1; TRBD1 matches at 8 bases. V gave up 3 bases and J gave up 1 base; unmatched junction bases: 4. Germline V gene sequence: CDR1 SNHLY, CDR2 FYNNEI. The CDR3 contains 15 residues. Here the CDR3 reads CASSEETGENTEAFF. The CDR3 nucleotides are TGTGCCAGCAGTGAGGAGACAGGGGAGAACACTGAAGCTTTCTTT. The full variable domain, completed using reference TRBV2 and TRBJ1-1, is EPEVTQTPSHQVTQMGQEVILRCVPISNHLYFYWYRQILGQKVEFLVSFYNNEISEKSEIFDDQFSVERPDGSNFTLKIRSTKLEDSAMYFCASSEETGENTEAFFGQGTRLTVV.

The chain recombines TRBV18 with TRBJ1-1; TRBD1 might be the D (5 bases). Trimming took off 3 bases at V and 0 bases at J, with 8 bases between the two ends. This CDR3 contains 14 residues. Germline-derived CDR1 and CDR2 are KGHSH and LQKENI. Here the CDR3 DNA reads TGTGCCAGCTCACCGGGACCCATGAACACTGAAGCTTTCTTT. Its protein product is CASSPGPMNTEAFF.

The chain combines TRBV30 with TRBJ1-3, with TRBD1 matching 9 bases. In germline, CDR1 is GTSNPN, CDR2 SVGIG (reference sequence). The V gene end was trimmed by 5 bases and the J gene end by 2 bases; junction bases not matched to a gene: 10. The length of the CDR3 is 16 residues. This CDR3 reads CAWGFSRTGAGNTIYF. DNA for the CDR3: TGTGCCTGGGGATTTTCCCGGACAGGGGCTGGAAACACCATATATTTT.

The rearrangement links TRBV6-5 to TRBJ2-1, with 7 nucleotides matching TRBD2. The CDR3 covers 13 residues. CDR1 and CDR2 from the germline V gene are MNHEY and SVGAGI. The J segment lost 10 bases and the V segment lost 2 bases, leaving 5 bases of the junction unmatched. The CDR3: CASSYGAGDEQFF. CDR3 DNA sequence: TGTGCCAGCAGTTACGGCGCGGGAGACGAGCAGTTCTTC.

This clone has only a few counts. V usage is TRBV4-2 and J usage is TRBJ2-7, with D unresolved. The CDR3 is made up of 12 amino acids. V lost 0 bases and J lost 3, with 3 bases in between. Germline V gene sequence: CDR1 LGHNA, CDR2 YNFKEQ. The CDR3: CASSQDRYEQYF. The CDR3 DNA sequence: TGTGCCAGCAGCCAAGATCGCTACGAGCAGTACTTC.

The V call is TRBV6-1, the J call TRBJ1-6; possibly TRBD1 for D (6 bases). This CDR3 has 14 residues. The ends were cut back, 4 bases at V and 7 bases at J, with 11 bases in the middle. The germline CDR1 and CDR2 sequences are MNHNS and SASEGT. CDR3 in amino acids: CASSGPGVNSPLHF. CDR3 nucleotides: TGTGCCAGCAGTGGACCAGGGGTAAATTCACCCCTCCACTTT.